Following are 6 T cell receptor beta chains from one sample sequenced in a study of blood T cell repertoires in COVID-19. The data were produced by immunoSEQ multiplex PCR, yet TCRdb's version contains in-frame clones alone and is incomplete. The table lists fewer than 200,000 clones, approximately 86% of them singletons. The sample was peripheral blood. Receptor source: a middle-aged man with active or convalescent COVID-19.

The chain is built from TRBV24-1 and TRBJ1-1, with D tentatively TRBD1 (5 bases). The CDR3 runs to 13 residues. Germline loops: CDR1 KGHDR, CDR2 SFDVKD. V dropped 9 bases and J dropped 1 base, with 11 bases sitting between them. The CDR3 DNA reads TGTGCCACCCGAGCCCAGGGGAACACTGAAGCTTTCTTT. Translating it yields CATRAQGNTEAFF.

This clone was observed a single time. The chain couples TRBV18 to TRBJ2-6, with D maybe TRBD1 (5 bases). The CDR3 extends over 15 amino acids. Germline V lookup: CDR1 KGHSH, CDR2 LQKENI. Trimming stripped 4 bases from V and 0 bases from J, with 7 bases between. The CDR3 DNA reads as TGTGCCAGCTCACAGGGGATCTCTGGGGCCAACGTCCTGACTTTC. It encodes CASSQGISGANVLTF.

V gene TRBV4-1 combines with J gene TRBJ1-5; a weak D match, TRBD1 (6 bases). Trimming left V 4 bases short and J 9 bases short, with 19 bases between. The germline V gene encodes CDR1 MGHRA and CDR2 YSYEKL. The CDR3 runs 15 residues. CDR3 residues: CASSPLGGGAGPQHF. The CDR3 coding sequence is TGCGCCAGCAGCCCCCTGGGGGGGGGCGCAGGGCCCCAGCATTTT.

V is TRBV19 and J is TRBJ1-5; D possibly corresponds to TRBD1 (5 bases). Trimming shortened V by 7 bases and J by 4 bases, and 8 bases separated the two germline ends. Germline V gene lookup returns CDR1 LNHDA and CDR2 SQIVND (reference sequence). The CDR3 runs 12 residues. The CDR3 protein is CASKSGNQPQHF. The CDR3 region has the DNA TGTGCCAGTAAGTCAGGGAATCAGCCCCAGCATTTT.

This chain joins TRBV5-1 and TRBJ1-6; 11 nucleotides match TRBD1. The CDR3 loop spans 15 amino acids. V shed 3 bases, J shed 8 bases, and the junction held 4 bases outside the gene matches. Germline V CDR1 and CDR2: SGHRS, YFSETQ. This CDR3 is CASSWTGGGDSPLHF. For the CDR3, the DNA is TGCGCCAGCAGCTGGACAGGGGGCGGAGATTCACCCCTCCACTTT.

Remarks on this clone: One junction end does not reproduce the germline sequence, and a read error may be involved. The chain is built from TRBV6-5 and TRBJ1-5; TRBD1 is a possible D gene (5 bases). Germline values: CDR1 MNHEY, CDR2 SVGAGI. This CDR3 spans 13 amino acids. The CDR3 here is CASSGQSSQPQHF. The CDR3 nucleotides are TGTGCCAGCAGCGGACAAAGCAGTCAGCCCCAGCATTTT.